Listed here is a single T cell receptor (beta chain). No antigen is known for it. No quality values exist for individual bases; no much larger clone is one base distant. Genomic DNA was isolated using the Qiagen DNeasy kit from unsorted PBMCs as well as from negatively selected CD4+ and CD8+ fractions. Amplification of TCR beta CDR3 regions was done by immunoSEQ multiplex PCR with primers that anneal to V and J segments. A synthetic immune receptor repertoire was used to minimize amplification bias, and any remaining bias was removed computationally after sequencing. Processing in the source paper ran as follows. Custom Python scripts were used to quantify repertoire diversity as the Shannon entropy index. Unsorted, CD4+ and CD8+ repertoires were examined separately, except in combined analyses, for which CD4+ and CD8+ sequences were merged in silico. A clone counted as expanded when the clone's frequency after treatment rose at least 2-fold relative to C1D1, and clones undetected at baseline were given a pseudocount of 0.5. Clones with 0 or 1 copy at C1D1 were classified as singleton clones, and clones with 2 or more copies were classified as non-singleton clones. Clones expanded in unsorted samples were assigned a CD4+, CD8+ or unknown annotation through matching of protein sequences in sorted samples from the same patient. Diversity changes from C1D1 to C4D1 were tested in paired samples using Wilcoxon tests. Here the immuneACCESS table is served through TCRdb, limited to in-frame sequences with V and J called. Missing clones are a known gap in these copies; in checked studies unresolved V genes cover under half, and the rest lacks a known reason. The D gene and trimming were derived from the DNA, and the V and J assignments and clone size from that table. For this sample the table gives 15,000 to 20,000 clones, of which approximately 81% were detected only once. The ten largest clones capture approximately 2.4% of the sample.

This entry comes from a study of PD-1 blockade in classical Hodgkin lymphoma (dated by TCRdb to 2019 to 2021). Background on the whole study: Nivolumab dosing was 3 mg/kg intravenously every 2 weeks, continuing until either disease progression or unacceptable toxicity. A peripheral blood immune signature of response to PD-1 blockade in classical Hodgkin lymphoma was defined using TCR beta sequencing and CyTOF. The study at large found these results: Baseline TCR diversity was reported to be lower in newly diagnosed patients than in healthy donors, and even lower in relapsed/refractory patients. The study was limited to a single clinical trial cohort, and causes of repertoire differences, possibly disease activity or prior therapy, remained undefined. By C4D1, a significant rise was seen in CD4+ TCR diversity but not in CD8+ TCR diversity (p=0.0027 vs p=0.16), and the rise was most apparent among complete responders (p=0.02). Diversity was lower in patients who began nivolumab less than 1 year after ASCT, so these patients were left out of later analyses to avoid confounding by immune reconstitution. Among trial patients, those achieving complete response had baseline diversity similar to that of newly diagnosed patients, while diversity was significantly lower in partial responders and progressors.

Read against the paper, the sample's time point label means: cycle 4 day 1 (C4D1), after less than 7 weeks of nivolumab. All trial patients had relapsed after autologous stem cell transplantation, with cohorts A, B and C differing in prior brentuximab vedotin exposure. A Miltenyi CD4+ T cell isolation kit was used for magnetic negative selection to purify CD4+ T cells from thawed PBMCs. A total of under 70 patients with relapsed/refractory classical Hodgkin lymphoma made up the trial cohort, and each patient's best overall response was complete response, partial response or progressive disease. Single-agent nivolumab was administered to trial patients in the multi-cohort phase II CheckMate 205 trial. An independent review committee assessed best overall response by applying the 2007 International Working Group response criteria. PBMCs from the trial were collected at three points: immediately before nivolumab initiation (C1D1), and during therapy at cycle 2 day 1 and cycle 4 day 1. Peripheral blood was collected in 8 mL Vacutainer Cell Preparation Tubes, from which PBMCs were isolated by centrifugation and then cryopreserved. Purified CD4+ and CD8+ fractions were generated only in cases for which an additional PBMC sample was available. Magnetically labelled cells were removed on LS columns in a quadroMACS separator, and the flow-through was collected as the purified fraction.

Its CDR3 holds 13 amino acids, cysteine through phenylalanine. Of all the DNA, just the CDR3 is kept, 39 bases in frame from base 1. Based on the germline V gene, the CDR1 and CDR2 sequences are SNHLY and FYNNEI. The germline ends are 7 bases apart after V is trimmed by 4 bases and J by 4 bases. The chain is assembled from TRBV2 and TRBJ1-4; the D segment cannot be called with confidence. This TCR was sampled from a human donor with classical Hodgkin lymphoma. This sample comprised CD4+ T cells from blood, obtained before the fourth cycle of nivolumab. The CDR3 protein: CASSGSFNEKLFF. In nucleotides, the sequence is TGTGCCAGCAGTGGAAGCTTTAATGAAAAACTGTTTTTT. Outside the CDR3, residues come from the reference TRBV2 and TRBJ1-4 proteins, so the full variable domain is: EPEVTQTPSHQVTQMGQEVILRCVPISNHLYFYWYRQILGQKVEFLVSFYNNEISEKSEIFDDQFSVERPDGSNFTLKIRSTKLEDSAMYFCASSGSFNEKLFFGSGTQLSVL.